What follows are 31 T cell receptor beta chains derived from one specimen sequenced in a study of blood T cell repertoires in COVID-19. Profiling relied on immunoSEQ multiplex PCR, and the TCRdb table lists in-frame clones only, not all of them. The sample lists about 400,000 clones, around nine tenths occurring once. The sample comprised peripheral blood. Receptor source: a human donor in a cohort sampled during active COVID-19.

This clone came up once. The CDR3 sequence is CASETSGRGPYF. The CDR3 bases are TGTGCCAGCGAGACTAGCGGGAGGGGTCCGTATTTT. V is TRBV28 and J is TRBJ2-3; 14 nucleotides match TRBD2. J lost 14 bases, V lost 8 bases, and 6 bases had no gene match. CDR3 length equals 12 residues. Germline V gives CDR1 MDHEN, CDR2 SYDVKM.

V and J are TRBV5-4 and TRBJ1-2, with D uncertain. Germline CDR1 and CDR2: SGHNT and YYREEE (reference sequence). The CDR3 sequence is 14 residues long. Between the trimmed V and J ends, which lost 0 bases and 0 bases, there was a span of 6 bases. The CDR3 DNA reads as TGTGCCAGCAGCTTGGCCCAGGCTAACTATGGCTACACCTTC. Its translation is CASSLAQANYGYTF. The complete variable domain, with remaining parts taken from reference TRBV5-4 and TRBJ1-2, reads ETGVTQSPTHLIKTRGQQVTLRCSSQSGHNTVSWYQQALGQGPQFIFQYYREEENGRGNFPPRFSGLQFPNYSSELNVNALELDDSALYLCASSLAQANYGYTFGSGTRLTVV.

This sequence joins TRBV7-8 and TRBJ2-2, with 7 nucleotides matching TRBD2. Unmatched junction bases numbered 3, after V lost 2 bases and J lost 6 bases. Germline V lookup: CDR1 SGHVS, CDR2 FQNEAQ. This CDR3 is 14 amino acids long. DNA for the CDR3: TGTGCCAGCAGCTTAAGCGGGGTCGCCGGGGAGCTGTTTTTT. It yields the protein CASSLSGVAGELFF.

The rearrangement joins TRBV6-1 to TRBJ1-6; D remains unclear. The germline CDR1 and CDR2 sequences are MNHNS and SASEGT. This CDR3 comprises 17 residues. V lost 4 bases and J lost 0, with 13 bases in between. This chain's CDR3 is CASSGGLRSSYNSPLHF. CDR3 nucleotides: TGTGCCAGCAGTGGAGGGCTCCGCAGCTCCTATAATTCACCCCTCCACTTT.

Written as DNA, the CDR3 is TGTGCCAGTATCAAAAGGATCGGGGAAAGCAATCAGCCCCAGCATTTT. Translated: CASIKRIGESNQPQHF. The chain couples TRBV19 to TRBJ1-5, with D unresolved. The length of the CDR3 is 16 residues. Germline loops: CDR1 LNHDA, CDR2 SQIVND (reference sequence). Trimming removed 7 bases from V and 1 base from J, with 17 bases in between.

The J gene is TRBJ1-3, the V gene TRBV5-1; D is uncertain. Germline CDR1 SGHRS, CDR2 YFSETQ. This CDR3 is 17 amino acids long. The V and J ends lost 4 bases and 0 bases respectively, with 17 bases between them. The CDR3 bases are TGCGCCAGCAGCCCAAGACCGCTGGGGAGCTCTGGAAACACCATATATTTT. Protein: CASSPRPLGSSGNTIYF.

The rearrangement links TRBV9 to TRBJ1-3; D possibly corresponds to TRBD1 (6 bases). Germline lookup yields CDR1 SGDLS and CDR2 YYNGEE. Trimming cost V 3 bases and J 0 bases, with 13 bases left between them. The CDR3 spans 16 residues. CDR3 amino acids: CASSEEGGISGNTIYF. As DNA, the CDR3 is TGTGCCAGCAGCGAAGAGGGGGGGATCTCTGGAAACACCATATATTTT.

This chain uses TRBV7-9 with TRBJ2-5; D possibly corresponds to TRBD1 (6 bases). In germline, CDR1 is SEHNR, CDR2 FQNEAQ (reference sequence). The CDR3 is 16 residues long. Trimming took 5 bases from V and 2 from J, leaving 18 bases between them. The CDR3 reads CASSPRRLGGQETQYF. The CDR3 DNA reads as TGTGCCAGCAGCCCAAGACGGCTAGGGGGACAAGAGACCCAGTACTTC.

This rearrangement joins TRBV2 to TRBJ1-1; 9 bases match TRBD1. From germline, CDR1 is SNHLY and CDR2 FYNNEI. Unmatched junction bases numbered 6, after V lost 6 bases and J lost 7 bases. This CDR3 region has 13 residues. The CDR3 region has the DNA TGTGCCAGCAGCGCACAGGGGGCGCGTGAAGCTTTCTTT. Residues: CASSAQGAREAFF.

This sequence joins TRBV5-4 and TRBJ1-6, with TRBD1 identical over 8 bases. Germline V gene data show CDR1 as SGHNT and CDR2 as YYREEE (reference sequence). J gave up 7 bases and V 3 bases, and 6 bases lay outside the gene matches. The CDR3 extends over 15 amino acids. The CDR3 sequence is CASSSGQGPNSPLHF. The CDR3 nucleotides read TGTGCCAGCAGCTCCGGACAGGGTCCCAATTCACCCCTCCACTTT.

This clone has just a few counts. The chain combines TRBV9 with TRBJ2-7, with unresolved D. CDR1 is SGDLS, CDR2 YYNGEE, per germline. This CDR3 is built from 14 residues. With 2 bases removed from V and 1 base from J, the gap between germline ends came to 10 bases. The CDR3 loop is CASSVSTSSYEQYF. DNA for the CDR3: TGTGCCAGCAGCGTCAGTACATCATCCTACGAGCAGTACTTC.

A single count supports this clone. The chain has TRBV5-1 and TRBJ1-1; possible D gene TRBD1, 6 bases. The CDR3 is 17 residues long. V shed 0 bases and J shed 7 bases, with 22 bases lying between them. Per germline, CDR1 SGHRS and CDR2 YFSETQ. CDR3 sequence reads: CASSLALLSRDTFEAFF. The CDR3 DNA follows: TGCGCCAGCAGCTTGGCCCTCCTGTCCCGGGACACGTTTGAAGCTTTCTTT.

This chain uses TRBV3-1 (or the pseudogene TRBV3-2) with TRBJ2-3; the match to TRBD2 covers 7 bases. Looked up from germline, CDR1 is LGHDT and CDR2 is YNNKEL (reference sequence). The CDR3 spans 16 residues. V dropped 1 base and J dropped 0; count of bases not matched to a gene: 4. In nucleotides, the CDR3 is TGTGCCAGCAGCCAAGCAGCGGGGACTAGCACAGATACGCAGTATTTT. Translation: CASSQAAGTSTDTQYF.

The chain uses TRBV7-9 and TRBJ2-7; the D gene is possibly TRBD1 (5 bases). Germline V lookup: CDR1 SEHNR, CDR2 FQNEAQ (reference sequence). The ends were cut back, 1 base at V and 7 bases at J, with 11 bases in the middle. The CDR3 runs to 13 residues. The DNA of the CDR3 is TGTGCCAGCAGCTTAGGGGCAGGGTGGGAGCAGTACTTC. It encodes CASSLGAGWEQYF.

The V call is TRBV19, the J call TRBJ1-3, with TRBD1 matching 7 bases. The CDR3 has 16 amino acids. After removal of 1 base from V and 4 bases from J, the junction contained 7 bases not matched to a gene. Germline-derived CDR1 and CDR2 are LNHDA and SQIVND (reference sequence). CDR3 sequence reads: CASSIVPGQPGNTIYF. In DNA, the CDR3 is TGTGCCAGTAGTATAGTACCGGGACAGCCGGGAAACACCATATATTTT.

The rearrangement joins TRBV4-1 to TRBJ1-6; D is uncertain. The germline V gene encodes CDR1 MGHRA and CDR2 YSYEKL. The V and J ends lost 0 bases and 5 bases respectively, with 11 bases between them. The CDR3 has 16 amino acids. The CDR3 protein is CASSQDVSSDNSPLHF. DNA of the CDR3: TGCGCCAGCAGCCAAGATGTTAGCTCTGATAATTCACCCCTCCACTTT.

The chain is built from TRBV5-1 and TRBJ1-5; 8 bases match TRBD1. Unmatched junction bases numbered 2, after V lost 0 bases and J lost 6 bases. Per germline, CDR1 SGHRS and CDR2 YFSETQ. The CDR3 is 14 residues long. CDR3 region: CASSLAQGAQPQHF. The CDR3 DNA reads as TGCGCCAGCAGCTTGGCTCAGGGGGCTCAGCCCCAGCATTTT.

This chain links TRBV7-3 with TRBJ1-2, with TRBD1 matching 7 bases. Looked up from germline, CDR1 is SGHTA and CDR2 is FQGTGA. The CDR3 covers 13 residues. Trimming cost V 3 bases and J 2 bases; bases outside gene matches: 0. The CDR3 DNA sequence: TGTGCCAGCAGCTTGGGACAGAACTATGGCTACACCTTC. It yields the protein CASSLGQNYGYTF.

V and J are TRBV19 and TRBJ1-5, with D possibly being TRBD1 (6 bases). CDR1 is LNHDA and CDR2 is SQIVND in the germline V gene (reference sequence). Trimming removed 5 bases from V and 6 bases from J, with 14 bases in between. This CDR3 region has 14 residues. The CDR3 here is CASSSQGSGQPQHF. The DNA for the CDR3 is TGTGCCAGTAGTTCACAGGGATCTGGTCAGCCCCAGCATTTT.

The chain employs TRBV6-6 and TRBJ1-2; 7 bases align to TRBD1. Germline V gene data show CDR1 as MNHNY and CDR2 as SVGAGI (reference sequence). V was pared by 2 bases and J by 0 bases, with 6 bases of the junction left unmatched. This CDR3 has 16 amino acids. The CDR3 nucleotides read TGTGCCAGCAGTTACCGGACAGGCGTCCCTAACTATGGCTACACCTTC. This encodes CASSYRTGVPNYGYTF.

The rearrangement joins TRBV3-1 (or the pseudogene TRBV3-2) to TRBJ2-5; TRBD2 matches 14 bases. The CDR3 extends over 16 amino acids. V lost 4 bases and J lost 2; bases outside the gene matches: 3. Germline V gene data show CDR1 as LGHDT and CDR2 as YNNKEL (reference sequence). The CDR3 loop is CASSRRLAGGQETQYF. The CDR3 bases are TGTGCCAGCAGCCGACGACTAGCGGGGGGGCAAGAGACCCAGTACTTC.

This clone was detected only once. Other DNA sequences in the sample encode the same CDR3. The chain combines TRBV5-1 with TRBJ1-2; D may be TRBD1 (5 bases). Germline values: CDR1 SGHRS, CDR2 YFSETQ. V was shortened by 0 bases and J by 8 bases, with 11 bases between the two germline ends. The CDR3 runs 13 residues. The CDR3 loop reads CASSLGQGSGYTF. CDR3 nucleotide sequence: TGCGCCAGCAGCTTGGGGCAGGGTTCGGGCTACACCTTC.

This clone was counted a few times. V gene TRBV11-3 combines with J gene TRBJ1-1, with a possible D match to TRBD1 (6 bases). CDR3 size: 15 residues. Germline lookup yields CDR1 SGHNT and CDR2 YENEEA. Trimming took off 5 bases at V and 1 base at J, with 14 bases between the two ends. The CDR3 protein is CASSLSGQRNTEAFF. CDR3 sequence (DNA): TGTGCCAGCAGCCTATCTGGACAGAGGAACACTGAAGCTTTCTTT.

The gene calls are TRBV7-9 and TRBJ1-2; the match to TRBD1 covers 8 bases. The CDR3 extends over 14 amino acids. Germline loops: CDR1 SEHNR, CDR2 FQNEAQ (reference sequence). J lost 4 bases, V lost 5 bases, and 6 bases had no gene match. CDR3 sequence (DNA): TGTGCCAGCAGCGGACCGGACAGGGCCTATGGCTACACCTTC. It is translated as CASSGPDRAYGYTF.

This rearrangement joins TRBV4-2 to TRBJ1-2; D gene uncertain. The CDR3 is 13 amino acids. CDR1 is LGHNA, CDR2 YNFKEQ, per germline. Trimming cost V 4 bases and J 8 bases, with 14 bases left between them. The CDR3 DNA reads as TGTGCCAGCAGCCCGGAGTCGGCGAGGGGCTACACCTTC. Residues: CASSPESARGYTF.

The gene calls are TRBV19 and TRBJ2-3; 8 bases are shared with TRBD2. V trimming: 1 base; J trimming: 4 bases; junction bases outside the gene matches: 1. The germline V gene has CDR1 LNHDA and CDR2 SQIVND (reference sequence). The CDR3 runs 14 residues. The DNA for the CDR3 is TGTGCCAGTAGTATAGCGGGGGGGTCAGATACGCAGTATTTT. Amino acid sequence: CASSIAGGSDTQYF.

V and J are TRBV5-4 and TRBJ2-7; D might be TRBD2 (6 bases). Germline CDR1 SGHNT, CDR2 YYREEE (reference sequence). This CDR3 contains 16 residues. V lost 0 bases, J lost 4 bases, and 17 bases lay in between. The CDR3 DNA is TGTGCCAGCAGCTTGGGTATTGGGACTTATCAATACGAGCAGTACTTC. Amino acids: CASSLGIGTYQYEQYF.

The chain employs TRBV15 and TRBJ1-1; D is possibly TRBD1 (6 bases). V was cut by 7 bases and J by 0 bases, with 12 bases left in between. From germline, CDR1 is LNHNV and CDR2 YYDKDF (reference sequence). There are 14 residues in the CDR3. CDR3 sequence: CATTVSGVNTEAFF. As DNA, the CDR3 is TGTGCCACCACGGTTTCAGGGGTGAACACTGAAGCTTTCTTT.

The CDR3 sequence is CASSLGGPSARGEQFF. CDR3 sequence (DNA): TGTGCCAGCAGCTTAGGAGGCCCGAGTGCGCGCGGTGAGCAGTTCTTC. The chain carries TRBV7-6 and TRBJ2-1; D is unresolved. Trimming stripped 1 base from V and 9 bases from J, with 19 bases between. This CDR3 region has 16 residues. Per the germline V gene, CDR1 is SGHVS and CDR2 is FNYEAQ.

The chain recombines TRBV25-1 with TRBJ2-2, with D perhaps matching TRBD1 (5 bases). Germline V gives CDR1 MGHDK, CDR2 SYGVNS. This CDR3 region has 13 residues. The CDR3, as DNA: TGTGCTTCTGAGACAGTAAACACCGGGGAGCTGTTTTTT. It codes for CASETVNTGELFF.

The chain combines TRBV5-6 with TRBJ2-2, with TRBD1 matching 11 bases. Germline trimming cut 1 base from V and 5 bases from J; bases unmatched to any gene: 4. Germline V gives CDR1 SGHDT, CDR2 YYEEEE. The CDR3 extends over 16 amino acids. CDR3 in amino acids: CASSLLGQGVTGELFF. CDR3 coding DNA: TGTGCCAGCAGCTTGTTGGGACAGGGGGTTACCGGGGAGCTGTTTTTT.